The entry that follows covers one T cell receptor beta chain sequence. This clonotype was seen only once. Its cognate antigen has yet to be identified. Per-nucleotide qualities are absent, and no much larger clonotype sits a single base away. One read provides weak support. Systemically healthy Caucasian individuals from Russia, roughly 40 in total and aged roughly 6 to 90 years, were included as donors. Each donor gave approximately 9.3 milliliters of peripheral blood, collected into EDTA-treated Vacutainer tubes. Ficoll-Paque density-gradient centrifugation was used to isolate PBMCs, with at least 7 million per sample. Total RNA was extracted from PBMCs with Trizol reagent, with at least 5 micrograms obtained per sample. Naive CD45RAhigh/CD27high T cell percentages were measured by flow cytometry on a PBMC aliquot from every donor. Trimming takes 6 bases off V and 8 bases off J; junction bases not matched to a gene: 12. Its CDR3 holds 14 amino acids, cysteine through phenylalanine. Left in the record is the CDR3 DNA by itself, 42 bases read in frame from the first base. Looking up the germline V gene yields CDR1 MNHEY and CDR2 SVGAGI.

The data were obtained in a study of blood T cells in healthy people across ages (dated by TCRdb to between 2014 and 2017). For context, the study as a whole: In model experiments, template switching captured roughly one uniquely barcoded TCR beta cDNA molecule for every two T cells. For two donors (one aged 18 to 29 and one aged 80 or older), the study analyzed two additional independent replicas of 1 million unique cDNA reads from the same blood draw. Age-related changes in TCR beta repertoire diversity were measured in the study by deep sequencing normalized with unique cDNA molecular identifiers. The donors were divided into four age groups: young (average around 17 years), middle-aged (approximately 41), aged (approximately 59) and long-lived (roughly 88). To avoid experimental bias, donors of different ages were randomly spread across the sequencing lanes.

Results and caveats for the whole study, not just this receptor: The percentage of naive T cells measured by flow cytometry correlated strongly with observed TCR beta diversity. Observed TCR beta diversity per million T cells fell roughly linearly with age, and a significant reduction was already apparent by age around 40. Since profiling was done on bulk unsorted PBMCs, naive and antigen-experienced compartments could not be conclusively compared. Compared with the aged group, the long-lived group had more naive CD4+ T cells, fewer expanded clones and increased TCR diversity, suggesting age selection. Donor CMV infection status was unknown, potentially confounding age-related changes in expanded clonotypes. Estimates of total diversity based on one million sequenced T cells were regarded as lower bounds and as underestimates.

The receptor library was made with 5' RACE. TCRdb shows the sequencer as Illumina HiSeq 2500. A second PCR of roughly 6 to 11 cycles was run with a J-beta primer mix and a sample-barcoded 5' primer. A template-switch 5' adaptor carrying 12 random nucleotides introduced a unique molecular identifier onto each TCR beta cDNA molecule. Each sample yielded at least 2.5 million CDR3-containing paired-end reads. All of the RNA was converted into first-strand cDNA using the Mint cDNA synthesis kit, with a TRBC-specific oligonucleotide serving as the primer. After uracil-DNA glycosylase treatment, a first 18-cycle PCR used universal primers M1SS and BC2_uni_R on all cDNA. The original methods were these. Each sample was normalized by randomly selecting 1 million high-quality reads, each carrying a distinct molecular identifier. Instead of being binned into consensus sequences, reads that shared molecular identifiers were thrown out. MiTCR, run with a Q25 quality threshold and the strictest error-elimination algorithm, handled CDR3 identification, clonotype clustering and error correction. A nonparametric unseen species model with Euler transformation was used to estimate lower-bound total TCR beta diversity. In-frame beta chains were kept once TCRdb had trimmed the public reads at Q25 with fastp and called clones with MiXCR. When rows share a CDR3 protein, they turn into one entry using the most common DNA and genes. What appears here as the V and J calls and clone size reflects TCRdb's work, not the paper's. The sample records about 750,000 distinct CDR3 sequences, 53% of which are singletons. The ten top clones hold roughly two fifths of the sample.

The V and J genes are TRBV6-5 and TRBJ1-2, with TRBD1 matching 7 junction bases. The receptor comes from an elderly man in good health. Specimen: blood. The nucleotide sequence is TGTGCCAGCAGCCAGGGAGGGACAGCTATCGGCTACACCTTC. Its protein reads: CASSQGGTAIGYTF.